This T cell receptor (beta chain) was captured by sequencing in a study of B cell selection in AIRE deficiency. On this clone itself: The antigen remains unidentified.

This CDR3 comprises 13 residues. Deletions cut 4 bases from V and 3 bases from J, with 7 bases between. The germline gives CDR1 KGHSH, CDR2 LQKENI. Regulatory T cells were sorted as CD4+CD25hiCD127low/negative. Whole-study findings and limits: Around 31% of healthy-shared Treg TCRbeta sequences appeared in patient Tconv cells.

Original analysis: Treg pools: approximately 60,000 distinct patient, some 1x10^5 donor TCRbeta sequences. Method: immunoSEQ multiplex PCR; TCRdb's copy keeps in-frame clones and lacks some. V, J and clone size are taken as reported in that table, and D and trimming were inferred from the DNA itself. The table includes about 15,000 clones, more than 85% detected once. This chain connects TRBV18 to TRBJ1-5, with a tentative D call TRBD1 (5 bases). The TCR sequence derives from a human donor with AIRE deficiency. The sample comprised Tregs sorted from PBMCs. The CDR3 loop is CASSRQFNQPQHF. For the CDR3, the DNA is TGTGCCAGCTCACGACAGTTCAATCAGCCCCAGCATTTT.